A single sample is the source of the 30 T cell receptor beta chains below, sequenced in a study of beta chain features in type 1 diabetes. Of the isolated RNA, all was reverse transcribed, and so the sequenced material was expressed TCRB transcripts. Assay: immunoSEQ multiplex PCR; the TCRdb copy retains only in-frame clones and omits some. The sample carries under 550,000 clones, about 10% recorded once. Source material: naive CD4+ T cells from blood. These receptors came from a young woman in good health.

This clone showed up just a few times. The chain has TRBV29-1 and TRBJ1-1, with D maybe TRBD1 (6 bases). Germline CDR1 reads SQVTM; CDR2 reads ANQGSEA. The CDR3 sequence is 15 residues long. Deletions cut 4 bases from V and 6 bases from J, with 21 bases between. CDR3 DNA sequence: TGCAGCGTTGCTCCAACCTCAGGGGAACAGGCTGAAGCTTTCTTT. As protein: CSVAPTSGEQAEAFF.

The rearrangement links TRBV9 to TRBJ2-3; D call uncertain. The CDR3 loop spans 15 amino acids. Germline V gene sequence: CDR1 SGDLS, CDR2 YYNGEE. Deletions cut 2 bases from V and 0 bases from J, with 10 bases between. The CDR3 loop reads CASSVSPTSTDTQYF. CDR3 sequence (DNA): TGTGCCAGCAGCGTCAGCCCGACTAGCACAGATACGCAGTATTTT.

The chain recombines TRBV19 with TRBJ2-6; the match to TRBD1 covers 7 bases. The CDR3 is made up of 16 amino acids. CDR1 is LNHDA and CDR2 is SQIVND in the germline V gene (reference sequence). Trimming removed 7 bases from V and 4 bases from J; junction bases left unmatched: 10. The CDR3 reads CASTLYGQAGANVLTF. In nucleotides, the CDR3 is TGTGCCAGTACCCTATATGGACAGGCCGGGGCCAACGTCCTGACTTTC.

The V and J genes are TRBV28 and TRBJ2-7; D is unclear. Germline V CDR1 and CDR2: MDHEN, SYDVKM. With 5 bases removed from V and 3 bases from J, the gap between germline ends came to 8 bases. The CDR3 is 12 amino acids. CDR3 sequence (DNA): TGTGCCAGCAGTAGAGGAGACTACGAGCAGTACGTC. Residues: CASSRGDYEQYV.

This clone has just a few counts. The CDR3 nucleotides are TGTGCCAGCAGCGTAGGTAACCTCGGATATCAGGGCTACACCTTC. This gives the protein CASSVGNLGYQGYTF. The chain links TRBV9 to TRBJ1-2, with D unclear. The germline V and J ends were trimmed by 0 bases and 8 bases, with 17 bases remaining between them. Germline lookup yields CDR1 SGDLS and CDR2 YYNGEE. The CDR3 is 15 residues long.

The V call is TRBV7-2, the J call TRBJ2-2; 12 nucleotides line up with TRBD2. With 8 bases clipped from V and 4 bases from J, the junction kept 8 bases outside the gene matches. CDR1 and CDR2 from the germline V gene are SGHTA and FQGNSA. The CDR3 extends over 16 amino acids. In nucleotides, the CDR3 is TGTGCCAGCCGCCTAGCGGGAGGGCCGATCACCGGGGAGCTGTTTTTT. This encodes CASRLAGGPITGELFF. The whole variable domain, remainder taken from reference TRBV7-2 and TRBJ2-2, is GAGVSQSPSNKVTEKGKDVELRCDPISGHTALYWYRQSLGQGLEFLIYFQGNSAPDKSGLPSDRFSAERTGGSVSTLTIQRTQQEDSAVYLCASRLAGGPITGELFFGEGSRLTVL.

As concerns this clone: Other nucleotide sequences from this sample produce the same CDR3. The chain recombines TRBV5-1 with TRBJ2-5, with D unclear. The CDR3 is 12 amino acids. Trimming removed 0 bases from V and 4 bases from J, with 4 bases in between. In germline, CDR1 is SGHRS, CDR2 YFSETQ. CDR3: CASSLDRETQYF. In DNA form, the CDR3 reads TGCGCCAGCAGCTTGGATAGAGAGACCCAGTACTTC.

This chain connects TRBV11-3 to TRBJ2-7; D uncertain. The CDR3 consists of 11 residues. Trimming stripped 5 bases from V and 2 bases from J, with 4 bases between. Germline V CDR1 and CDR2: SGHNT, YENEEA. The CDR3 sequence is CASSVAYEQYF. DNA of the CDR3: TGTGCCAGCAGCGTTGCCTACGAGCAGTACTTC.

The chain combines TRBV2 with TRBJ2-3; 7 bases are a match to TRBD2. Germline trimming cut 7 bases from V and 3 bases from J; bases unmatched to any gene: 10. The CDR3 totals 15 residues. Germline-derived CDR1 and CDR2 are SNHLY and FYNNEI. In DNA, the CDR3 is TGTGCCAGCACGGGCGGGAGCGTCGGGACAGATACGCAGTATTTT. It translates to CASTGGSVGTDTQYF.

This clone was counted only a few times. The chain couples TRBV29-1 to TRBJ1-1; D not certain. V was shortened by 4 bases and J by 0 bases, with 9 bases between the two germline ends. The CDR3 covers 13 residues. The germline V gene has CDR1 SQVTM and CDR2 ANQGSEA. DNA of the CDR3: TGCAGCGTTGTCCACAAAATGAACACTGAAGCTTTCTTT. Residues: CSVVHKMNTEAFF. The full variable domain, its missing parts supplied by reference TRBV29-1 and TRBJ1-1, is SAVISQKPSRDICQRGTSLTIQCQVDSQVTMMFWYRQQPGQSLTLIATANQGSEATYESGFVIDKFPISRPNLTFSTLTVSNMSPEDSSIYLCSVVHKMNTEAFFGQGTRLTVV.

The chain links TRBV5-4 to TRBJ2-5, with 8 bases matching TRBD1. The CDR3 contains 12 residues. With V trimmed by 8 bases and J by 1 base, 1 base remained unmatched. Germline V gene lookup returns CDR1 SGHNT and CDR2 YYREEE (reference sequence). CDR3 residues: CASGQGQETQYF. CDR3 in DNA: TGTGCCAGTGGACAGGGCCAAGAGACCCAGTACTTC.

DNA of the CDR3: TGTGCCAGCATCCACCTCAGAGAGGCAGATACGCAGTATTTT. Protein product: CASIHLREADTQYF. The chain couples TRBV5-6 to TRBJ2-3; D remains unclear. V was pared by 6 bases and J by 4 bases, with 15 bases between. The germline V gene has CDR1 SGHDT and CDR2 YYEEEE. This CDR3 spans 14 amino acids. The full variable domain, its missing parts supplied by reference TRBV5-6 and TRBJ2-3, is DAGVTQSPTHLIKTRGQQVTLRCSPKSGHDTVSWYQQALGQGPQFIFQYYEEEERQRGNFPDRFSGHQFPNYSSELNVNALLLGDSALYLCASIHLREADTQYFGPGTRLTVL.

The chain links TRBV19 to TRBJ2-7; TRBD2 is a possible D gene (6 bases). CDR1 is LNHDA and CDR2 is SQIVND in the germline V gene (reference sequence). V was shortened by 5 bases and J by 5 bases, with 10 bases between the two germline ends. The CDR3 loop spans 12 amino acids. CDR3 bases: TGTGCCAGTAGTCGGGGACTGGACGAGCAGTACTTC. Translation gives CASSRGLDEQYF.

The chain combines TRBV28 with TRBJ2-1, with D possibly TRBD1 on 6 matching bases. The V gene lost 5 bases and the J gene lost 2 bases, with 13 bases spanning the gap. CDR1 and CDR2 (germline): MDHEN, SYDVKM. The CDR3 loop spans 15 amino acids. The CDR3 spells CASSPLRDTYNEQFF. In DNA form, the CDR3 reads TGTGCCAGCAGTCCCCTCCGGGACACCTACAATGAGCAGTTCTTC.

On this clone itself: The same CDR3 is also encoded by other DNA sequences in this sample. J is TRBJ1-2 and V is TRBV7-2, with D possibly being TRBD1 (6 bases). CDR1 SGHTA and CDR2 FQGNSA come from the germline V gene. The V end lost 5 bases, the J end lost 4 bases, and 11 bases lay between the germline ends. The CDR3 has 13 amino acids. Written as DNA, the CDR3 is TGTGCCAGCAGCCCGGACAGAGGCTATGGCTACACCTTC. It yields the protein CASSPDRGYGYTF.

This clone was counted a few times. This chain links TRBV4-2 with TRBJ2-1; D might be TRBD1 or TRBD2, each matching 5 bases. Trimming cost V 6 bases and J 0 bases, with 15 bases left between them. This CDR3 has 16 residues. The germline gives CDR1 LGHNA, CDR2 YNFKEQ. CDR3 DNA: TGTGCCAGCAGGGGACCGGACCAGAGCTCCTACAATGAGCAGTTCTTC. Its protein product is CASRGPDQSSYNEQFF.

The rearrangement uses TRBV11-2 and TRBJ2-5, with 11 bases aligning to TRBD2. V lost 4 bases, J lost 8 bases, and 9 bases stayed unmatched. CDR1 is SGHAT, CDR2 FQNNGV, per germline. This CDR3 is 15 amino acids long. CDR3 in amino acids: CASSSRLAGLGTQYF. The DNA of the CDR3 is TGTGCCAGCAGCTCTAGACTAGCGGGGTTAGGTACCCAGTACTTC.

This chain uses TRBV18 with TRBJ2-1, with a possible D match to TRBD1 (5 bases). Per germline, CDR1 KGHSH and CDR2 LQKENI. The CDR3 is made up of 15 amino acids. Trimming removed 6 bases at V and 0 bases at J, with 12 bases between. The CDR3 loop is CASSQGPSSYNEQFF. The CDR3 DNA follows: TGTGCCAGCTCGCAGGGCCCCAGCTCCTACAATGAGCAGTTCTTC.

The table lists this clone with a few counts. The genes are TRBV2 and TRBJ2-5; no clear D. V lost 2 bases and J lost 5, with 12 bases in between. Looked up from germline, CDR1 is SNHLY and CDR2 is FYNNEI. CDR3 length: 14 residues. The CDR3 bases are TGTGCCAGCAGTGAAAGCAGCGCGGAGGAGACCCAGTACTTC. Its protein product is CASSESSAEETQYF.

The sample holds a few counts of this clone. The V call is TRBV9, the J call TRBJ1-5; a weak D match, TRBD1 (5 bases). This CDR3 is 14 amino acids long. The germline V gene has CDR1 SGDLS and CDR2 YYNGEE. Trimming removed 0 bases from V and 9 bases from J, with 13 bases in between. The CDR3 bases are TGTGCCAGCAGCGTAGGTGGGAGTCAGGGGCCCCAGCATTTT. Protein product: CASSVGGSQGPQHF.

This clone has just a few counts. The J gene is TRBJ2-7, the V gene TRBV7-8; possibly TRBD1 for D (6 bases). V lost 4 bases, J lost 3 bases, and 10 bases lay in between. The CDR3 covers 13 residues. Germline values: CDR1 SGHVS, CDR2 FQNEAQ. The CDR3 bases are TGTGCCAGCAGCTCTGACAGGTTCTACGAGCAGTACGTC. Its translation: CASSSDRFYEQYV.

This clone was observed a handful of times. The chain recombines TRBV5-1 with TRBJ2-2, with D perhaps TRBD1 (6 bases). Trimming pared 4 bases from V and 7 bases from J, leaving 17 bases between. The germline CDR1 and CDR2 sequences are SGHRS and YFSETQ. The CDR3 covers 15 residues. The CDR3 DNA is TGCGCCAGCAGCGTCACAGGGATCGGTGTCGGGGAGCTGTTTTTT. As protein: CASSVTGIGVGELFF.

This clone was seen just once. The V gene is TRBV7-2, the J gene TRBJ1-2; a weak D match, TRBD1 (6 bases). The germline V gene has CDR1 SGHTA and CDR2 FQGNSA. This CDR3 has 15 residues. The V end lost 2 bases, the J end lost 2 bases, and 12 bases lay between the germline ends. The CDR3 reads CASSLRGGQNYGYTF. The CDR3 region has the DNA TGTGCCAGCAGCTTAAGAGGGGGACAAAACTATGGCTACACCTTC. Drawing the rest from reference TRBV7-2 and TRBJ1-2, the complete variable domain is GAGVSQSPSNKVTEKGKDVELRCDPISGHTALYWYRQSLGQGLEFLIYFQGNSAPDKSGLPSDRFSAERTGGSVSTLTIQRTQQEDSAVYLCASSLRGGQNYGYTFGSGTRLTVV.

This clone came up a few times. V gene TRBV16 combines with J gene TRBJ2-7; 8 bases match TRBD1. Looked up from germline, CDR1 is KGHSY and CDR2 is FQNENV. The V segment lost 4 bases and the J segment 3 bases; nucleotides outside the gene matches: 5. The CDR3 loop spans 14 amino acids. CDR3 amino acids: CASSRRDRFYEQYF. DNA for the CDR3: TGTGCCAGCAGCCGAAGGGACAGGTTCTACGAGCAGTACTTC.

The sample holds a few counts of this clone. The chain couples TRBV5-6 to TRBJ2-5; 9 bases map to TRBD2. CDR3 length equals 15 residues. J lost 1 base, V lost 4 bases, and 5 bases had no gene match. Per germline, CDR1 SGHDT and CDR2 YYEEEE. For the CDR3, the DNA is TGTGCCAGCAGCCTTCTAGCGGGGACCCAAGAGACCCAGTACTTC. Protein: CASSLLAGTQETQYF.

This clone came up a few times. CDR3 DNA: TGTGCCAGTAGTATTAAGGGATTCCCAGATACGCAGTATTTT. This codes for CASSIKGFPDTQYF. The chain recombines TRBV19 with TRBJ2-3; D is uncertain. The CDR3 is made up of 14 amino acids. V gave up 3 bases and J gave up 4 bases, with 11 bases separating them. Germline V gene data show CDR1 as LNHDA and CDR2 as SQIVND (reference sequence).

This clone was seen only a few times. This chain connects TRBV7-3 to TRBJ1-1; D possibly corresponds to TRBD1 (6 bases). CDR1 is SGHTA, CDR2 FQGTGA, per germline. CDR3 length: 13 residues. Trimming took 4 bases from V and 3 from J, leaving 9 bases between them. The CDR3 loop is CASSSDRYTEAFF. The CDR3 bases are TGTGCCAGCAGCTCCGACAGGTACACTGAAGCTTTCTTT.

This clone was counted at least ten times. The chain has TRBV14 and TRBJ2-5, with no clear D. The length of the CDR3 is 12 residues. V was shortened by 5 bases and J by 2 bases, with 6 bases between the two germline ends. Germline V CDR1 and CDR2: SGHDN, FVKESK. The CDR3: CASSTRQETQYF. Here the CDR3 DNA reads TGTGCCAGCAGCACCCGACAAGAGACCCAGTACTTC. Full variable domain (remainder filled in from reference TRBV14 and TRBJ2-5): EAGVTQFPSHSVIEKGQTVTLRCDPISGHDNLYWYRRVMGKEIKFLLHFVKESKQDESGMPNNRFLAERTGGTYSTLKVQPAELEDSGVYFCASSTRQETQYFGPGTRLLVL.

This clone was seen many times. The CDR3 protein is CASPKSEDTQYF. Written as DNA, the CDR3 is TGTGCCAGCCCAAAAAGTGAGGATACGCAGTATTTT. The chain joins TRBV21-1 to TRBJ2-3; the table assigns TRBD2, which was not confirmed against the DNA. TRBV21-1 is a documented pseudogene. There are 12 residues in the CDR3.

There are a few counts of this clone. The rearrangement uses TRBV15 and TRBJ2-4; TRBD2 aligns across 7 bases. The J segment lost 3 bases and the V segment lost 4 bases, leaving 12 bases of the junction unmatched. The germline V gene has CDR1 LNHNV and CDR2 YYDKDF (reference sequence). This CDR3 is built from 17 residues. CDR3 sequence: CATSKGGGEGGKNIQYF. The CDR3 bases are TGTGCCACCAGCAAAGGAGGCGGGGAGGGCGGCAAAAACATTCAGTACTTC.